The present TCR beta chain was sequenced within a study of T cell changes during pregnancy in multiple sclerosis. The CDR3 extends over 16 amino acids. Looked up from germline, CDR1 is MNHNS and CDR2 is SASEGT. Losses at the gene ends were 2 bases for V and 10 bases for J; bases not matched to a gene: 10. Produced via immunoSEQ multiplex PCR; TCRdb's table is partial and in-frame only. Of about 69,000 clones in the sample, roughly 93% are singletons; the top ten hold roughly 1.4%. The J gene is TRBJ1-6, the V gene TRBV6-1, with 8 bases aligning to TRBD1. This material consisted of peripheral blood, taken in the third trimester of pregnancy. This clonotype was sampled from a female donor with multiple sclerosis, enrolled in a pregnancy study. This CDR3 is CASSEWDGQGESPLHF. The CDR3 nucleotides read TGTGCCAGCAGTGAATGGGATGGACAGGGTGAATCACCCCTCCACTTT.